The 20 T cell receptor beta chains below were found in one sample sequenced in a study of response to subunit inactivated influenza vaccine. TCRdb reprocessed the RT-PCR reads via MiXCR and lists one record per CDR3 protein. The repertoire has just over 300,000 distinct CDR3 sequences, roughly a fifth of them found once; the top ten carry roughly a tenth. The sample in question was PBMCs from blood, obtained roughly 20 months after vaccination. The source of these receptors is a man aged 50 to 69 who received an inactivated influenza vaccine.

The genes are TRBV9 and TRBJ2-2, with TRBD2 matching over 7 bases. Germline CDR1 reads SGDLS; CDR2 reads YYNGEE. J was trimmed by 1 base and V by 5 bases; bases with no gene match: 2. CDR3 length equals 14 residues. This chain's CDR3 is CASRASGNTGELFF. CDR3 coding DNA: TGTGCCAGCAGGGCTAGCGGGAACACCGGGGAGCTGTTTTTT.

This clonotype occurred a few times. CDR3 coding DNA: TGCGCCAGCAGCCAAGAGGGGGGTAATAATTCACCCCTCCACTTT. Translating it yields CASSQEGGNNSPLHF. The rearrangement links TRBV4-1 to TRBJ1-6; D is perhaps TRBD1 (5 bases). The CDR3 covers 15 residues. The V end was cut by 0 bases, the J end by 5 bases, with 8 bases between. Germline values: CDR1 MGHRA, CDR2 YSYEKL.

The gene calls are TRBV7-2 and TRBJ1-3, with D perhaps TRBD1 (5 bases). V was trimmed by 6 bases and J by 2 bases, leaving 14 bases between them. Germline-derived CDR1 and CDR2 are SGHTA and FQGNSA. There are 15 residues in the CDR3. CDR3: CASSSVGGAGNTIYF. In DNA, the CDR3 is TGTGCCAGCAGTTCCGTCGGAGGGGCTGGAAACACCATATATTTT.

This clonotype occurred a few times. V is TRBV10-3 and J is TRBJ1-6; 7 positions agree with TRBD1. The J segment lost 9 bases and the V segment lost 6 bases, leaving 8 bases of the junction unmatched. This CDR3 has 14 residues. Germline CDR1 is ENHRY and CDR2 is SYGVKD. This chain's CDR3 is CAIRRTGDGSPLHF. DNA for the CDR3: TGTGCCATCAGAAGAACAGGGGATGGTTCACCCCTCCACTTT.

The genes are TRBV6-2 or TRBV6-3 and TRBJ2-4; D is possibly TRBD1 (6 bases). The CDR3 has 16 amino acids. V lost 5 bases and J lost 3, with 17 bases in between. Germline CDR1 MNHEY, CDR2 SVGEGT. CDR3 bases: TGTGCCAGCAGTCCCTCGGACAGTCGGGGCAAAAACATTCAGTACTTC. This sequence encodes CASSPSDSRGKNIQYF.

V is TRBV18 and J is TRBJ2-3, with TRBD2 identical over 9 bases. V lost 5 bases and J lost 2; bases outside the gene matches: 8. Germline CDR1 is KGHSH and CDR2 is LQKENI. This CDR3 is built from 16 residues. CDR3 nucleotide sequence: TGTGCCAGCTCAGCCCTAGCTAGCGGGGACACAGATACGCAGTATTTT. It translates to CASSALASGDTDTQYF.

This chain connects TRBV11-2 to TRBJ2-2; 8 bases match TRBD2. The V gene's germline CDR1 is SGHAT and CDR2 FQNNGV. The CDR3 is 16 amino acids. Losses at the gene ends were 5 bases for V and 0 bases for J; bases not matched to a gene: 5. CDR3 loop: CASSPYSGANTGELFF. CDR3 DNA: TGTGCCAGCAGCCCGTATAGCGGGGCGAACACCGGGGAGCTGTTTTTT.

This clonotype was recorded a few times. The chain employs TRBV12-3 or TRBV12-4 and TRBJ2-5; 8 nucleotides align to TRBD1. The CDR3 has 15 residues. Trimming at V came to 6 bases and at J to 9 bases, leaving 15 bases not matched to a gene. The CDR3 spells CASSGTGATRVAQYF. For the CDR3, the DNA is TGTGCCAGCAGCGGGACAGGAGCAACAAGAGTCGCCCAGTACTTC.

The chain combines TRBV10-3 with TRBJ1-1; D is possibly TRBD1 (5 bases). This CDR3 has 13 amino acids. Germline CDR1 ENHRY, CDR2 SYGVKD. V gave up 5 bases and J gave up 1 base, with 8 bases separating them. CDR3 DNA sequence: TGTGCCATCAGTCGGGGGGGGAACACTGAAGCTTTCTTT. It translates to CAISRGGNTEAFF.

The chain links TRBV2 to TRBJ1-5; a weak D match, TRBD1 (6 bases). Trimming took off 3 bases at V and 1 base at J, with 7 bases between the two ends. Germline CDR1 SNHLY, CDR2 FYNNEI. The CDR3 runs to 14 residues. The CDR3 region is CASSDGQSNQPQHF. CDR3 bases: TGTGCCAGCAGTGATGGACAGAGCAATCAGCCCCAGCATTTT.

The rearrangement uses TRBV20-1 and TRBJ1-2; the match to TRBD1 covers 7 bases. The CDR3 runs to 12 residues. Germline V lookup: CDR1 DFQATT, CDR2 SNEGSKA (reference sequence). J lost 4 bases, V lost 6 bases, and 5 bases had no gene match. The CDR3 DNA reads as TGCAGTGCAGGGGGCTCCCGCTATGGCTACACCTTC. Its protein is CSAGGSRYGYTF.

The chain uses TRBV4-3 and TRBJ2-1; 7 bases align to TRBD2. Germline values: CDR1 LGHNA, CDR2 YSLEER. With 4 bases clipped from V and 7 bases from J, the junction kept 16 bases outside the gene matches. This CDR3 has 17 residues. Written as DNA, the CDR3 is TGCGCCAGCAGCCCGAACCACCTGGACGGGGGGTGGAATGAGCAGTTCTTC. Translation: CASSPNHLDGGWNEQFF.

The J gene is TRBJ2-7, the V gene TRBV18; 8 nucleotides match TRBD1. Germline trimming cut 2 bases from V and 6 bases from J; bases unmatched to any gene: 9. Germline V gene sequence: CDR1 KGHSH, CDR2 LQKENI. The CDR3 has 15 residues. The CDR3 sequence is CASSPGTGWPGEQYF. CDR3 sequence (DNA): TGTGCCAGCTCACCAGGGACAGGATGGCCCGGCGAGCAGTACTTC.

This clonotype was recorded at least ten times. This chain uses TRBV12-3 or TRBV12-4 with TRBJ2-3; the match to TRBD2 covers 10 bases. Unmatched junction bases numbered 7, after V lost 10 bases and J lost 3 bases. The CDR3 totals 14 residues. As DNA, the CDR3 is TGTGCCACCAGAGCGGGGGGGCCTACAGATACGCAGTATTTT. It encodes CATRAGGPTDTQYF.

This clonotype has only a few counts. The chain carries TRBV29-1 and TRBJ2-3, with 7 nucleotides matching TRBD2. The CDR3 length is 13 residues. V was clipped by 4 bases and J by 6 bases; unmatched bases: 7. The germline gives CDR1 SQVTM, CDR2 ANQGSEA. Here the CDR3 reads CSVGGLVTDTQYF. Written as DNA, the CDR3 is TGCAGCGTTGGCGGACTAGTCACGGATACGCAGTATTTT.

In its sample, this clonotype was seen once. The conserved closing phenylalanine or tryptophan is absent in this CDR3, likely reflecting a read error. The chain joins TRBV11-2 to TRBJ1-6; 7 bases agree with TRBD1. The CDR3 has 18 residues. After removal of 0 bases from V and 4 bases from J, the junction contained 9 bases not matched to a gene. Germline CDR1 is SGHAT and CDR2 is FQNNGV. CDR3 loop: CASSLDRQMGQYNSPLHL. The CDR3 DNA follows: TGTGCCAGCAGCTTAGATCGTCAAATGGGACAGTATAATTCACCCCTCCACCTT.

This chain joins TRBV6-1 and TRBJ1-1, with D perhaps matching TRBD1 (5 bases). V lost 6 bases and J lost 1, with 12 bases in between. The CDR3 is 14 amino acids. The germline gives CDR1 MNHNS, CDR2 SASEGT. CDR3: CASRLGVRNTEAFF. In nucleotides, the CDR3 is TGTGCCAGCAGGCTGGGGGTACGGAACACTGAAGCTTTCTTT.

This clonotype was picked up many times. The chain is built from TRBV12-3 or TRBV12-4 and TRBJ2-1; TRBD2 agrees at 9 bases. There are 14 residues in the CDR3. V lost 7 bases, J lost 9 bases, and 10 bases stayed unmatched. DNA of the CDR3: TGTGCCAGCACCACTGCGGGAGGGCCAGGTGAGCAGTTCTTC. It is translated as CASTTAGGPGEQFF.

CDR3 sequence (DNA): TGTGCCAGCAGCCAGGGATCTGGCGGCTCCTACAATGAGCAGTTCTTC. Translating gives CASSQGSGGSYNEQFF. The gene calls are TRBV14 and TRBJ2-1, with D unresolved. V lost 3 bases, J lost 0 bases, and 12 bases lay in between. The CDR3 loop spans 16 amino acids. Per the germline V gene, CDR1 is SGHDN and CDR2 is FVKESK.

This clonotype was seen a few times. The chain employs TRBV10-3 and TRBJ2-1; no definite D call. The CDR3 extends over 12 amino acids. CDR1 ENHRY and CDR2 SYGVKD come from the germline V gene. V was shortened by 4 bases and J by 8 bases, with 9 bases between the two germline ends. CDR3 sequence reads: CAISGNIYEQFF. In DNA, the CDR3 is TGTGCCATCAGTGGGAACATTTATGAGCAGTTCTTC.